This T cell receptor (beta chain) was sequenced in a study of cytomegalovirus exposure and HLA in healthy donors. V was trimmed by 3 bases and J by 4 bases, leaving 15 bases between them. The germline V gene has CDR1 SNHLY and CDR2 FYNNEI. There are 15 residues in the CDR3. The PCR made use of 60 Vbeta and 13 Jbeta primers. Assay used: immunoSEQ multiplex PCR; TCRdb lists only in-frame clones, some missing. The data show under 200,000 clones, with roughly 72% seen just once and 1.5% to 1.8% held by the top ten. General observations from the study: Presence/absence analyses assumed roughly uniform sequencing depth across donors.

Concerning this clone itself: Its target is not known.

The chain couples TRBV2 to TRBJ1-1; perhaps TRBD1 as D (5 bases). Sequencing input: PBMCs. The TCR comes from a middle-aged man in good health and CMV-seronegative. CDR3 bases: TGTGCCAGCAGTGATGAGTCGCGGGGGGGCACTGAAGCTTTCTTT. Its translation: CASSDESRGGTEAFF.